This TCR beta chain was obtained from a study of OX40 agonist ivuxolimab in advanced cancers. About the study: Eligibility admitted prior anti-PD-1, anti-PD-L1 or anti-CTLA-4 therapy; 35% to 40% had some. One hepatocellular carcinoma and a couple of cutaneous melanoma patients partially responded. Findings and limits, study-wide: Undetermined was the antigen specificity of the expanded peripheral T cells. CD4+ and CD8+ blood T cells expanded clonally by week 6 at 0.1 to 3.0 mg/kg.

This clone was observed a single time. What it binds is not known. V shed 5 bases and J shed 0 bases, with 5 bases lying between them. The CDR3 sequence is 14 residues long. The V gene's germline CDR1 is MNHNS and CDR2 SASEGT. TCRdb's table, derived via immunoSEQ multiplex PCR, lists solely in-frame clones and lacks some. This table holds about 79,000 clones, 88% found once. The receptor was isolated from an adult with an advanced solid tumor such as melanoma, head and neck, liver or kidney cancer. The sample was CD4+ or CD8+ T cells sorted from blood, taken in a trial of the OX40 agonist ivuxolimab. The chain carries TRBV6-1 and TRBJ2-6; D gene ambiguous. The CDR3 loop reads CASSQDSGANVLTF. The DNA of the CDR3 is TGTGCCAGCAGTCAGGACTCTGGGGCCAACGTCCTGACTTTC.